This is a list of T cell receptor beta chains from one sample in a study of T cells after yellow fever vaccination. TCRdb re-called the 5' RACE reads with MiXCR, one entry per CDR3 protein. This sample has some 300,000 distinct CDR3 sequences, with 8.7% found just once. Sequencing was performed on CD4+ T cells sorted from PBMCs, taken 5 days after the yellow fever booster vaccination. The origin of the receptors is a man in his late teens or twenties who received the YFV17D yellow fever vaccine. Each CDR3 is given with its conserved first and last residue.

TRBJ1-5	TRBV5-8	CASGGWGLNQPQHF
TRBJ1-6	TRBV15	CATSRAGANSPLHF
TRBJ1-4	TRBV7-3	CVSSLTSGGSELFF
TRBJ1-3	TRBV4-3	CASSQDSRQLGNTIYF
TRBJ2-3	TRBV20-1	CSARGTSTDTQYF
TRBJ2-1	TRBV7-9	CASSLAWEVNEQFF
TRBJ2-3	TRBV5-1	CASSPTSNADTQYF
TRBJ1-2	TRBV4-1	CASSQSGPRRGYTF
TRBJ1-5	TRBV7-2	CASSLIGTPWGPNQPQHF
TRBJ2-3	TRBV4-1	CASSQLGARTDTQYF
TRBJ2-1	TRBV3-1	CASSTVPDGEQFF
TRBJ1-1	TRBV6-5	CATHRQLYPEAFF
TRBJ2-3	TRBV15	CATSRDKTDTQYF
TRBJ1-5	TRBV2	CASSENIPGSNQPQHF
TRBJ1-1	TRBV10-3	CAISWDRENTEAFF
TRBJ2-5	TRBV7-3	CASSLTSGERGTQYF
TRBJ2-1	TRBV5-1	CASSLSSAGYNEQFF
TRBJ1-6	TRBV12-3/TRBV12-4	CASSFSRSSPLHF
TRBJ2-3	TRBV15	CATSSWVEAQDTQYF
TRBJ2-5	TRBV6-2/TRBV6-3	CASSYRGTVQETQYF
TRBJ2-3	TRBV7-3	CASSPRQGENTQYF
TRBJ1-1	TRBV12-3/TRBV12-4	CASSLRTRTEAFF
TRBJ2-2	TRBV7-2	CASSLVGPPGELFF
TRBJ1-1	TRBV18	CASSQGTDNTEAFF
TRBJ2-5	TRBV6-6	CASSWTERETQYF
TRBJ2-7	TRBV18	CASSPSQGVERYF
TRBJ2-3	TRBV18	CASAFSSTDTQYF
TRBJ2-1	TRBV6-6	CASSRPETGGNEQFF
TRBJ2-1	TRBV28	CASSHAGTGGNEQFF
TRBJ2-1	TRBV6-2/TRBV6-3	CASSQTNEQFF
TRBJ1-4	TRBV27	CASSLWGNRGLEKLFF
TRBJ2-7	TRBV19	CASSINRRSYEQYF
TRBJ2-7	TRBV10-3	CAISEGQGYEQYF
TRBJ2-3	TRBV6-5	CASSKKPGGRITDTQYF
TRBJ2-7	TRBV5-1	CASSLEAGNSYEQYF
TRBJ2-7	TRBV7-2	CASTIAGGSSYEQYF
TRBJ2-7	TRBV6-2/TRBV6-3	CASSLRDSPSYEQYF
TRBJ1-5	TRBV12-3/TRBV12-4	CATSGTVSQPQHF
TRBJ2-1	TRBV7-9	CASNSGGTYNEQFF
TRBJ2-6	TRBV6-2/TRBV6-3	CASSYETGSGANVLTF
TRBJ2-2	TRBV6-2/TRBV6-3	CASSYYRQSLSRGANTGELFF